These T cell receptor beta chains were read from a single sample in a study of blood T cells in healthy people across ages. TCRdb re-called the 5' RACE reads with MiXCR, one entry per CDR3 protein. This repertoire shows 950,000 to 1,200,000 distinct CDR3 sequences, less than 45% found once; its top ten account for 13%. Material for sequencing was blood. The source of these receptors is a man between 18 and 35 years old in good health. Each CDR3 is given with its conserved first and last residue. A D gene is named only where the DNA matches it firmly. Where a row states a size, it is once, few, many or the class of an expanded clone; other rows omit it.

D gene	clone size	V gene	J gene	CDR3 DNA	CDR3 protein
TRBD1	few	TRBV11-2	TRBJ2-7	TGTGCCAGCAGCTTGGTCGCCGGGACAGGTATGACCTACGAGCAGTACTTC	CASSLVAGTGMTYEQYF
NA	NA	TRBV20-1	TRBJ2-1	TGCAGTGCTAGAGTAGGCGGATTCCAAGAGACCCAGTTCTTC	CSARVGGFQETQFF
NA	NA	TRBV5-1	TRBJ2-7	TGCGCCAGCAGCCCGGCTGGGGGGCCCTACAATGAGCAGTACTTC	CASSPAGGPYNEQYF
TRBD1	NA	TRBV12-3/TRBV12-4	TRBJ2-3	TGTGCCAGCAGTCCGAGGGGGCGCGTAGATACGCAGTATTTT	CASSPRGRVDTQYF
NA	few	TRBV3-1	TRBJ2-7	TGTGCCAGCACCCCGGGGAATGCCTACGAGCAGTACTTC	CASTPGNAYEQYF
TRBD1	few	TRBV10-3	TRBJ2-3	TGTGCCATCAAAGGACAGGGGGACACAGATACGCAGTATTTT	CAIKGQGDTDTQYF
TRBD1	few	TRBV20-1	TRBJ1-5	TGCAGTGCTAAGACAGGGGCTTTATGGAATCAGCCCCAGCATTTT	CSAKTGALWNQPQHF
NA	NA	TRBV2	TRBJ1-5	TGTGCCAGCAGTTCTGGGGCCATTGGCAATCAGCCCCAGCATTTT	CASSSGAIGNQPQHF
NA	many	TRBV2	TRBJ2-5	TGTGCCAGCAGTGAAGGTTACGGACACGAGACCCAGTACTTC	CASSEGYGHETQYF
TRBD1	NA	TRBV20-1	TRBJ1-5	TGCAGTGCTAGCGGACAGGCGGATTATAGCAATCAGCCCCAGCATTTT	CSASGQADYSNQPQHF
TRBD1	many	TRBV20-1	TRBJ2-2	TGCAGTGCTAGGGCCGGGACAGGGTACGGGGAGCTGTTTTTT	CSARAGTGYGELFF
NA	NA	TRBV20-1	TRBJ1-2	TGCAGTGCTAGAAACCCCCCAGCCGGCTACTATGGCTACACCTTC	CSARNPPAGYYGYTF
TRBD2	NA	TRBV19	TRBJ2-3	TGTGCCAGTAGTATTGGAGCTAGCGGGGGGAAGAATCAAGATACGCAGTATTTT	CASSIGASGGKNQDTQYF
NA	NA	TRBV28	TRBJ2-1	TGTGCCAGCACCCGGGCTTGGGGGCTCTCCTACAATGAGCAGTTCTTC	CASTRAWGLSYNEQFF
NA	NA	TRBV5-1	TRBJ2-1	TGCGCCAGCAGCTTGTGGTCTCTGGGAGAGGGCTACTACAATGAGCAGTTCTTC	CASSLWSLGEGYYNEQFF
NA	many	TRBV7-2	TRBJ2-5	TGTGCCAGCAGCTTAGCCGCTGGTAGCGGACAAGAGACCCAGTACTTC	CASSLAAGSGQETQYF
NA	NA	TRBV3-1	TRBJ1-6	TGTGCCAGCAGCCAAGCTTGGAACTCACCCCTCCACTTT	CASSQAWNSPLHF
TRBD1	few	TRBV10-3	TRBJ1-1	TGTGCCATCAGCGACCCCTCCGGGACAGGGTACACTGAAGCTTTCTTT	CAISDPSGTGYTEAFF
NA	NA	TRBV5-1	TRBJ2-2	TGCGCCAGCAGCTTTGACAACGTGCTTGGCGGGGAGCTGTTTTTT	CASSFDNVLGGELFF
TRBD2	NA	TRBV27	TRBJ2-3	TGTGCCAGCAGTTCCTACATCGGGGGGGTTGTAGATACGCAGTATTTT	CASSSYIGGVVDTQYF
NA	NA	TRBV4-3	TRBJ1-4	TGCGCCAGCAGCCAAAACCCCTTACCGGGACTTCCCGGAGAAAAACTGTTTTTT	CASSQNPLPGLPGEKLFF
NA	NA	TRBV20-1	TRBJ1-5	TGCAGTGCTACACAGGGAGATCAGCCCCAGCATTTT	CSATQGDQPQHF
NA	few	TRBV9	TRBJ2-1	TGTGCCAGCAGCGTAGGGACACTCCTCAATGAGCAGTTCTTC	CASSVGTLLNEQFF
NA	few	TRBV9	TRBJ2-3	TGTGCCAGCAGCGGCCTACAGGGAGTTACGCAGTATTTT	CASSGLQGVTQYF
NA	few	TRBV7-2	TRBJ2-7	TGTGCCAGCAGCCAAGGTCCTGCCAGCTCCTACGAGCAGTACTTC	CASSQGPASSYEQYF
NA	NA	TRBV5-1	TRBJ1-1	TGCGCCAGCAGCTTGGGGGTGGCCACTGAAGCTTTCTTT	CASSLGVATEAFF
NA	NA	TRBV6-5	TRBJ1-1	TGTGCCAGCAGTTACTCGACCGCGGTCAACACTGAAGCTTTCTTT	CASSYSTAVNTEAFF
TRBD1	few	TRBV29-1	TRBJ1-2	TGCAGCGTCGGGACAGGGATTGGCTACACCTTC	CSVGTGIGYTF